A single sample is the source of the 29 T cell receptor beta chains below, sequenced in a study of shared clonotypes between healthy human individuals. TCRdb's copy holds only in-frame clones and misses some; the assay was immunoSEQ multiplex PCR. Altogether roughly 500,000 clones are present, roughly 83% being singletons, with the ten largest covering roughly 13%. The sample taken for sequencing was PBMCs. The receptors here all came from a woman aged 35 to 49 in good health. Some clones in this sample may be carry-over from other donors' samples.

The chain carries TRBV28 and TRBJ1-6; 9 nucleotides line up with TRBD1. The CDR3 has 17 amino acids. After removal of 5 bases from V and 0 bases from J, the junction contained 5 bases not matched to a gene. Germline loops: CDR1 MDHEN, CDR2 SYDVKM. The CDR3 sequence: CASSTGTGSSYNSPLHF. CDR3 in DNA: TGTGCCAGCAGTACCGGGACAGGGAGCTCCTATAATTCACCCCTCCACTTT. Full variable domain (rest looked up from reference TRBV28 and TRBJ1-6): DVKVTQSSRYLVKRTGEKVFLECVQDMDHENMFWYRQDPGLGLRLIYFSYDVKMKEKGDIPEGYSVSREKKERFSLILESASTNQTSMYLCASSTGTGSSYNSPLHFGNGTRLTVT.

The chain employs TRBV18 and TRBJ2-7; TRBD1 aligns across 8 bases. The germline V gene has CDR1 KGHSH and CDR2 LQKENI. After removal of 3 bases from V and 4 bases from J, the junction contained 14 bases not matched to a gene. CDR3 length equals 17 residues. The CDR3 is CASSPLGYGQGKYEQYF. DNA for the CDR3: TGTGCCAGCTCACCTCTAGGGTATGGACAGGGTAAATACGAGCAGTACTTC.

The table lists this clone with a count of one. This rearrangement joins TRBV27 to TRBJ2-2; the match to TRBD2 covers 12 bases. The V gene's germline CDR1 is MNHEY and CDR2 SMNVEV (reference sequence). The CDR3 spans 17 residues. Trimming took 6 bases from V and 2 from J; bases not matched to a gene: 7. CDR3 protein: CASRWLAGGPNTGELFF. The CDR3 nucleotides read TGTGCCAGCAGGTGGCTAGCGGGAGGGCCTAACACCGGGGAGCTGTTTTTT.

This chain uses TRBV19 with TRBJ1-1; D is uncertain. CDR1 and CDR2 (germline): LNHDA, SQIVND (reference sequence). The CDR3 contains 12 residues. V lost 6 bases and J lost 10, with 15 bases in between. This chain's CDR3 is CASRMTPFGAFF. The CDR3 DNA reads as TGTGCCAGTAGAATGACTCCCTTCGGAGCTTTCTTT.

The chain uses TRBV29-1 and TRBJ2-5, with D uncertain. V was shortened by 4 bases and J by 5 bases, with 8 bases between the two germline ends. The CDR3 length is 11 residues. Germline V CDR1 and CDR2: SQVTM, ANQGSEA. The CDR3 DNA follows: TGCAGCGTTGGACGAAGGGAGACCCAGTACTTC. As protein: CSVGRRETQYF.

The chain couples TRBV7-9 to TRBJ2-3, with 7 bases aligning to TRBD2. The CDR3 has 14 amino acids. The V and J ends lost 4 bases and 5 bases, in that order; junction bases with no gene match: 6. Germline-derived CDR1 and CDR2 are SEHNR and FQNEAQ (reference sequence). CDR3 bases: TGTGCCAGCAGCTCGCGCGGGAGTGGAGATACGCAGTATTTT. As protein: CASSSRGSGDTQYF.

This clone came up a few times. The genes are TRBV14 and TRBJ2-3; D may be TRBD1 or TRBD2 (5 bases each). Germline-derived CDR1 and CDR2 are SGHDN and FVKESK. The CDR3 is 17 amino acids. V lost 0 bases to trimming and J lost 3 bases, with 16 bases between them. The CDR3 is CASSQDRGEWGTDTQYF. CDR3 nucleotide sequence: TGTGCCAGCAGCCAAGATCGAGGGGAGTGGGGAACAGATACGCAGTATTTT.

This rearrangement joins TRBV12-5 to TRBJ1-1; D is ambiguous. This CDR3 has 15 residues. Trimming took 2 bases from V and 1 from J, leaving 11 bases between them. Germline CDR1 reads LGHNT; CDR2 reads FRNRAP. CDR3 sequence reads: CASGLNPRGNTEAFF. In DNA form, the CDR3 reads TGTGCTAGTGGTTTGAATCCTCGCGGGAACACTGAAGCTTTCTTT. Together with reference TRBV12-5 and TRBJ1-1, the CDR3 gives the full variable domain: DARVTQTPRHKVTEMGQEVTMRCQPILGHNTVFWYRQTMMQGLELLAYFRNRAPLDDSGMPKDRFSAEMPDATLATLKIQPSEPRDSAVYFCASGLNPRGNTEAFFGQGTRLTVV.

J is TRBJ1-4 and V is TRBV2; D call uncertain. V dropped 8 bases and J dropped 12 bases, with 13 bases sitting between them. CDR1 and CDR2 from the germline V gene are SNHLY and FYNNEI. This CDR3 is built from 11 residues. The DNA of the CDR3 is TGTGCCAGCTCGACCGTTCGGGAACTGTTTTTT. It translates to CASSTVRELFF.

This chain uses TRBV5-8 with TRBJ2-1, with 7 bases matching TRBD2. Germline loops: CDR1 SGHTS, CDR2 YDEGEE. The CDR3 is 13 amino acids. Germline trimming cut 2 bases from V and 12 bases from J; bases unmatched to any gene: 8. As DNA, the CDR3 is TGTGCCAGCAGCTTTATTGGACTAGGAGGGCAGTTCTTC. Translation: CASSFIGLGGQFF.

The chain combines TRBV9 with TRBJ2-3, with 8 bases lining up with TRBD2. CDR1 SGDLS and CDR2 YYNGEE come from the germline V gene. Trimming took 0 bases from V and 5 from J; bases not matched to a gene: 5. CDR3 length equals 15 residues. This CDR3 is CASSVDGSGGDTQYF. CDR3 DNA: TGTGCCAGCAGCGTAGATGGCAGCGGGGGAGATACGCAGTATTTT. Based on the CDR3 plus reference TRBV9 and TRBJ2-3, the full variable domain is DSGVTQTPKHLITATGQRVTLRCSPRSGDLSVYWYQQSLDQGLQFLIQYYNGEERAKGNILERFSAQQFPDLHSELNLSSLELGDSALYFCASSVDGSGGDTQYFGPGTRLTVL.

This rearrangement joins TRBV27 to TRBJ2-5; D is tentatively TRBD1 or TRBD2 (6 bases each). The tail of the sequence fits TRBJ2-7 better, so the J call may be wrong. Germline V lookup: CDR1 MNHEY, CDR2 SMNVEV (reference sequence). The CDR3 contains 15 residues. CDR3 sequence reads: CASNWGALGAYEQYF. The CDR3 nucleotides read TGTGCCAGCAATTGGGGGGCTCTCGGGGCCTACGAGCAGTACTTC.

The chain joins TRBV6-1 to TRBJ2-7; D remains ambiguous. The germline V gene has CDR1 MNHNS and CDR2 SASEGT. The CDR3 has 11 amino acids. V was pared by 5 bases and J by 3 bases, with 5 bases between. The CDR3 here is CASSTFYEQYF. The CDR3 coding sequence is TGTGCCAGCAGTACATTCTACGAGCAGTACTTC.

The chain has TRBV30 and TRBJ2-2; TRBD1 aligns across 8 bases. The CDR3 has 17 residues. Per germline, CDR1 GTSNPN and CDR2 SVGIG (reference sequence). J lost 4 bases, V lost 2 bases, and 12 bases had no gene match. The CDR3 sequence: CAWSSPPGGWGTGELFF. CDR3 DNA: TGTGCCTGGAGTTCCCCCCCAGGGGGCTGGGGCACCGGGGAGCTGTTTTTT.

The table lists this clone with a few counts. The V and J genes are TRBV5-4 and TRBJ2-2, with D tentatively TRBD1 or TRBD2 (6 bases each). The CDR3 contains 16 residues. CDR1 SGHNT and CDR2 YYREEE come from the germline V gene (reference sequence). With 4 bases removed from V and 7 bases from J, the gap between germline ends came to 20 bases. The CDR3, as DNA: TGTGCCAGCAGCCCCCCCGGGGGCCCGGGGTACGGGGAGCTGTTTTTT. This translates into CASSPPGGPGYGELFF.

The rearrangement joins TRBV6-5 to TRBJ2-1, with 9 positions matching TRBD2. Germline V CDR1 and CDR2: MNHEY, SVGAGI. Trimming took 3 bases from V and 8 from J; bases not matched to a gene: 8. The CDR3 loop spans 15 amino acids. This chain's CDR3 is CASSYGGGLAHEQFF. The CDR3 DNA is TGTGCCAGCAGTTATGGAGGGGGACTAGCTCATGAGCAGTTCTTC.

The rearrangement joins TRBV30 to TRBJ2-3; D not certain. The CDR3 is 11 amino acids. CDR1 and CDR2 (germline): GTSNPN, SVGIG (reference sequence). V gave up 0 bases and J gave up 10 bases, with 8 bases separating them. The chain's CDR3 is CAWSVSFAQYF. The CDR3, as DNA: TGTGCCTGGAGTGTCAGTTTTGCGCAGTATTTT.

This chain links TRBV28 with TRBJ2-3; D may be TRBD2 (5 bases). CDR3 length equals 14 residues. V was clipped by 8 bases and J by 3 bases, with 15 bases between them. Per germline, CDR1 MDHEN and CDR2 SYDVKM. CDR3 residues: CASVMGGSTDTQYF. In nucleotides, the CDR3 is TGTGCCAGCGTAATGGGCGGGTCGACAGATACGCAGTATTTT.

CDR3 sequence: CASSQGQANTGELFF. Here the CDR3 DNA reads TGCGCCAGCAGCCAGGGACAGGCGAACACCGGGGAGCTGTTTTTT. The V call is TRBV5-1, the J call TRBJ2-2, with 8 nucleotides matching TRBD1. Germline CDR1 reads SGHRS; CDR2 reads YFSETQ. The CDR3 is 15 residues long. V lost 4 bases to trimming and J lost 0 bases; unmatched junction nucleotides: 2.

The table lists this clone with a few counts. This rearrangement joins TRBV9 to TRBJ2-2; 8 bases agree with TRBD2. After removal of 4 bases from V and 4 bases from J, the junction contained 12 bases not matched to a gene. The CDR3 is 17 residues long. Looked up from germline, CDR1 is SGDLS and CDR2 is YYNGEE. The CDR3, as DNA: TGTGCCAGCAGCCCACCATCCGGGACTAGGGTCACCGGGGAGCTGTTTTTT. This gives the protein CASSPPSGTRVTGELFF.

The chain has TRBV11-2 and TRBJ2-1; tentatively, D is TRBD2 (6 bases). Deletions cut 5 bases from V and 13 bases from J, with 12 bases between. CDR1 SGHAT and CDR2 FQNNGV come from the germline V gene. The length of the CDR3 is 11 residues. CDR3 nucleotides: TGTGCCAGCAGCCGCCCGGGGGTTCAGTTCTTC. It translates to CASSRPGVQFF.

This chain connects TRBV19 to TRBJ1-2; no clear D gene. The CDR3 loop spans 15 amino acids. Trimming took off 4 bases at V and 0 bases at J, with 12 bases between the two ends. The germline gives CDR1 LNHDA, CDR2 SQIVND (reference sequence). The CDR3 here is CASSTSGTTNYGYTF. The DNA of the CDR3 is TGTGCCAGTAGTACTTCAGGCACAACTAACTATGGCTACACCTTC. Filled out from reference TRBV19 and TRBJ1-2, the complete variable domain reads DGGITQSPKYLFRKEGQNVTLSCEQNLNHDAMYWYRQDPGQGLRLIYYSQIVNDFQKGDIAEGYSVSREKKESFPLTVTSAQKNPTAFYLCASSTSGTTNYGYTFGSGTRLTVV.

V usage is TRBV5-6 and J usage is TRBJ2-1; 10 nucleotides line up with TRBD2. With V trimmed by 0 bases and J by 3 bases, 9 bases remained unmatched. The CDR3 has 18 amino acids. The germline gives CDR1 SGHDT, CDR2 YYEEEE. CDR3 residues: CASSLAGASGSLYNEQFF. The CDR3 DNA reads TGTGCCAGCAGCTTGGCCGGGGCTAGCGGGAGCCTCTACAATGAGCAGTTCTTC.

A remark on this clone: A far larger clone is a single base away, which makes a read error likely. The chain recombines TRBV29-1 with TRBJ2-3; 7 bases agree with TRBD2. This CDR3 has 14 amino acids. The trim removed 2 bases at V and 5 bases at J, leaving 7 bases unmatched. CDR1 and CDR2 from the germline V gene are SQVTM and ANQGSEA. The CDR3 DNA reads TGCAGCGTTGAATATGCGGGACTACAAGATACGCAGTATTTT. Translation: CSVEYAGLQDTQYF.

The V call is TRBV5-6, the J call TRBJ1-4; D is perhaps TRBD1 (5 bases). Germline V gene lookup returns CDR1 SGHDT and CDR2 YYEEEE. CDR3 length: 17 amino acids. The germline V and J ends were trimmed by 4 bases and 4 bases, with 20 bases remaining between them. The CDR3 region is CASSRIAGPEDNEKLFF. The CDR3 DNA reads TGTGCCAGCAGCCGGATTGCGGGGCCCGAAGATAATGAAAAACTGTTTTTT.

CDR3 nucleotides: TGTGCCAGCAGTGAGGCGGGAGATATCTATGGCTACACCTTC. Translating it yields CASSEAGDIYGYTF. This sequence joins TRBV6-1 and TRBJ1-2, with unresolved D. The CDR3 totals 14 residues. V lost 3 bases and J lost 4, with 12 bases in between. Per the germline V gene, CDR1 is MNHNS and CDR2 is SASEGT.

The chain recombines TRBV10-3 with TRBJ1-1; D gene unclear. Germline assignment: CDR1 ENHRY and CDR2 SYGVKD. The CDR3 loop spans 13 amino acids. The V end lost 3 bases, the J end lost 0 bases, and 5 bases lay between the germline ends. The CDR3 loop is CAISEWMNTEAFF. The CDR3 nucleotides read TGTGCCATCAGTGAATGGATGAACACTGAAGCTTTCTTT.

The chain carries TRBV5-4 and TRBJ2-1, with a tentative D call TRBD2 (6 bases). The germline gives CDR1 SGHNT, CDR2 YYREEE (reference sequence). The V and J ends lost 2 bases and 7 bases respectively, with 7 bases between them. The CDR3 length is 12 residues. The CDR3 reads CASSFGGNEQFF. CDR3 nucleotides: TGTGCCAGCAGCTTCGGAGGGAATGAGCAGTTCTTC.

This sequence joins TRBV9 and TRBJ2-7; 7 nucleotides match TRBD2. The CDR3 spans 13 residues. The germline V gene has CDR1 SGDLS and CDR2 YYNGEE. J was trimmed by 3 bases and V by 2 bases; bases with no gene match: 2. The CDR3 nucleotides are TGTGCCAGCAGCGTTAGCGGGCACTACGAGCAGTACTTC. Protein product: CASSVSGHYEQYF.